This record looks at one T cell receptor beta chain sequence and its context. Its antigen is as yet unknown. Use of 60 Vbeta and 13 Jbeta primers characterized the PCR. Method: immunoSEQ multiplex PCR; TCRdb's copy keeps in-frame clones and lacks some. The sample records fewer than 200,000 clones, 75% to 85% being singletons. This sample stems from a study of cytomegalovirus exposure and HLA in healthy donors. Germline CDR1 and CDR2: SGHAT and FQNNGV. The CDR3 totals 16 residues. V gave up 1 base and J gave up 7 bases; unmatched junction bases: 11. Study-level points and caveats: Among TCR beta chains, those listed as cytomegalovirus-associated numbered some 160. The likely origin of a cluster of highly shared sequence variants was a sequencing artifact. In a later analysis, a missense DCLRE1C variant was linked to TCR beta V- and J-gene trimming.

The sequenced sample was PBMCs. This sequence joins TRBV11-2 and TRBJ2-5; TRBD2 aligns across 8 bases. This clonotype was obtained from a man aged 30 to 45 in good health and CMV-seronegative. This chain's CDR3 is CASSLVPLAEGGTQYF. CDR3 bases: TGTGCCAGCAGCTTAGTTCCACTAGCGGAGGGAGGGACCCAGTACTTC. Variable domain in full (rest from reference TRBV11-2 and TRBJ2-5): EAGVAQSPRYKIIEKRQSVAFWCNPISGHATLYWYQQILGQGPKLLIQFQNNGVVDDSQLPKDRFSAERLKGVDSTLKIQPAKLEDSAVYLCASSLVPLAEGGTQYFGPGTRLLVL.